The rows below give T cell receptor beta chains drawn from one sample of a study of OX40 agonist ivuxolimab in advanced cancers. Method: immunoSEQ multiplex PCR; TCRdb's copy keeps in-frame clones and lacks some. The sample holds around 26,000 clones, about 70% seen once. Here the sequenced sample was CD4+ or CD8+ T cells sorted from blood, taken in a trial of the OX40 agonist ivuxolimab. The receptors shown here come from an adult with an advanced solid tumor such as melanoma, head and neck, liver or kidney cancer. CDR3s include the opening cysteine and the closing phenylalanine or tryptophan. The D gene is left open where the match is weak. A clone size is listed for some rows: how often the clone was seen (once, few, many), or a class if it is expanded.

CDR3nt: TGTGCCAGTAGTATAGATCTGGGACAGGGGGCGTCGGGTGGCTACACCTTC
CDR3aa: CASSIDLGQGASGGYTF
j_gene: TRBJ1-2
v_gene: TRBV19
abundance: NA
d_gene: TRBD1

CDR3nt: TGTGCCAGCAGTTACACCCCCGACAGTGAAGCTTTCTTT
CDR3aa: CASSYTPDSEAFF
j_gene: TRBJ1-1
v_gene: TRBV6-5
abundance: once
d_gene: NA

CDR3nt: TGTGCCAGCAGTGAAGCTCGGGGTCGCGAGCAGTTCTTC
CDR3aa: CASSEARGREQFF
j_gene: TRBJ2-1
v_gene: TRBV6-1
abundance: NA
d_gene: NA

CDR3nt: TGTGCCAGCCACGCGGTGGGGGGCTCCTACAATGAGCAGTTCTTC
CDR3aa: CASHAVGGSYNEQFF
j_gene: TRBJ2-1
v_gene: TRBV14
abundance: NA
d_gene: NA

CDR3nt: TGCGCCAGCAGCTTGGTCGGCGGGGCAACCTACGAGCAGTACTTC
CDR3aa: CASSLVGGATYEQYF
j_gene: TRBJ2-7
v_gene: TRBV5-1
abundance: NA
d_gene: NA

CDR3nt: TGTGCCAGCACCCCCGCTAGGACTAGCATCGGCGCAGATACGCAGTATTTT
CDR3aa: CASTPARTSIGADTQYF
j_gene: TRBJ2-3
v_gene: TRBV7-2
abundance: NA
d_gene: TRBD2

CDR3nt: TGTGCCAGCAGTCGATCTGGGGCCAACGTCCTGACTTTC
CDR3aa: CASSRSGANVLTF
j_gene: TRBJ2-6
v_gene: TRBV25-1
abundance: medium-sized
d_gene: NA

CDR3nt: TGTGCCAGCAGGACACTAGTAGTCGGTACGCAGTATTTT
CDR3aa: CASRTLVVGTQYF
j_gene: TRBJ2-3
v_gene: TRBV6-5
abundance: few
d_gene: NA

CDR3nt: TGTGCCAGCAGCCCCGGACTAACCAATGAGCAGTTCTTC
CDR3aa: CASSPGLTNEQFF
j_gene: TRBJ2-1
v_gene: TRBV7-7
abundance: NA
d_gene: NA

CDR3nt: TGTGCCAGCAGTGTAGCTCAGGCAGAAGAGACCCAGTACTTC
CDR3aa: CASSVAQAEETQYF
j_gene: TRBJ2-5
v_gene: TRBV2
abundance: NA
d_gene: NA

CDR3nt: TGTGCCAGCAGCTTAGGTGGTAGTCAGGGGGGTATTGGAAACACCATATATTTT
CDR3aa: CASSLGGSQGGIGNTIYF
j_gene: TRBJ1-3
v_gene: TRBV7-2
abundance: NA
d_gene: TRBD1

CDR3nt: TGTGCCACCAGCAGAGATAGCGGGGGTGACCAGTACTTC
CDR3aa: CATSRDSGGDQYF
j_gene: TRBJ2-7
v_gene: TRBV15
abundance: NA
d_gene: TRBD2

CDR3nt: TGTGCCAGCAGTCCGAGGACAGGGGACACCGGGGAGCTGTTTTTT
CDR3aa: CASSPRTGDTGELFF
j_gene: TRBJ2-2
v_gene: TRBV6-1
abundance: few
d_gene: TRBD1

CDR3nt: TGTGCCAGCAGCTCTATTCGGAGGACCGGGGAGCTGTTTTTT
CDR3aa: CASSSIRRTGELFF
j_gene: TRBJ2-2
v_gene: TRBV11-3
abundance: once
d_gene: NA

CDR3nt: TGTGCCAGTAGTATAGGGCGGACAAACCGGGGGCCTGGCTACACCTTC
CDR3aa: CASSIGRTNRGPGYTF
j_gene: TRBJ1-2
v_gene: TRBV19
abundance: NA
d_gene: NA

CDR3nt: TGTGCCAGCAGCCAAGTAACCAACACCGGGGAGCTGTTTTTT
CDR3aa: CASSQVTNTGELFF
j_gene: TRBJ2-2
v_gene: TRBV4-2
abundance: NA
d_gene: NA

CDR3nt: TGTGCCAGCAGTGAAGGGGGGGTAGGGGAAAAACTGTTTTTT
CDR3aa: CASSEGGVGEKLFF
j_gene: TRBJ1-4
v_gene: TRBV6-1
abundance: NA
d_gene: NA

CDR3nt: TGTGCCAGCAGCCTACAGGGGGGGCCATACGAGCAGTACTTC
CDR3aa: CASSLQGGPYEQYF
j_gene: TRBJ2-7
v_gene: TRBV5-5
abundance: few
d_gene: NA

CDR3nt: TGTGCCAGCAGCGCGACTGGACAGATAAATTCACCCCTCCACTTT
CDR3aa: CASSATGQINSPLHF
j_gene: TRBJ1-6
v_gene: TRBV9
abundance: NA
d_gene: NA

CDR3nt: TGTGCCAGCAGCGTAGGTCAGGGGCCCACAGATACGCAGTATTTT
CDR3aa: CASSVGQGPTDTQYF
j_gene: TRBJ2-3
v_gene: TRBV9
abundance: NA
d_gene: NA

CDR3nt: TGTGCCAGCAGCGTAGGTGTGACAGGCCTCGGCAATGAGCAGTTCTTC
CDR3aa: CASSVGVTGLGNEQFF
j_gene: TRBJ2-1
v_gene: TRBV9
abundance: few
d_gene: NA

CDR3nt: TGTGCCAGCAGCTTAAATGAACCTATGAACACTGAAGCTTTCTTT
CDR3aa: CASSLNEPMNTEAFF
j_gene: TRBJ1-1
v_gene: TRBV7-9
abundance: few
d_gene: NA

CDR3nt: TGTGCCAGCAGCTTAGCCGGTCCGGTAGGTTCACCCCTCCACTTT
CDR3aa: CASSLAGPVGSPLHF
j_gene: TRBJ1-6
v_gene: TRBV7-9
abundance: NA
d_gene: NA

CDR3nt: TGTGCCAGTAGTATATTTTCTGAGGGCCCTGAAGCTTTCTTT
CDR3aa: CASSIFSEGPEAFF
j_gene: TRBJ1-1
v_gene: TRBV19
abundance: NA
d_gene: NA

CDR3nt: TGTGCCAGCAGCGACTCAGCTGGGGCCAACGTCCTGACTTTC
CDR3aa: CASSDSAGANVLTF
j_gene: TRBJ2-6
v_gene: TRBV6-6
abundance: NA
d_gene: NA

CDR3nt: TGTGCCAGCAGCGTAGATCAGGGCACAGATACGCAGTATTTT
CDR3aa: CASSVDQGTDTQYF
j_gene: TRBJ2-3
v_gene: TRBV9
abundance: NA
d_gene: NA

CDR3nt: TGTGCCAGCAGTAAACAGGGGTGGTACACCTTC
CDR3aa: CASSKQGWYTF
j_gene: TRBJ1-2
v_gene: TRBV6-6
abundance: NA
d_gene: TRBD1

CDR3nt: TGCAGCGTTGAGCCCCAGGGGTTGGGTGGCTACACCTTC
CDR3aa: CSVEPQGLGGYTF
j_gene: TRBJ1-2
v_gene: TRBV29-1
abundance: NA
d_gene: NA

CDR3nt: TGTGCCAGCAGCCCCTCTATGGCAGGGACGAGGGGCTACACCTTC
CDR3aa: CASSPSMAGTRGYTF
j_gene: TRBJ1-2
v_gene: TRBV14
abundance: few
d_gene: NA

CDR3nt: TGTGCCAGCAGTTCTCGCCGGGGGTCCCAAGAGACCCAGTACTTC
CDR3aa: CASSSRRGSQETQYF
j_gene: TRBJ2-5
v_gene: TRBV6-5
abundance: NA
d_gene: NA

CDR3nt: TGTGCCAGCAGCACACGGACTAGCGGGGGGGTGGTTGAGCAGTACTTC
CDR3aa: CASSTRTSGGVVEQYF
j_gene: TRBJ2-7
v_gene: TRBV7-2
abundance: once
d_gene: TRBD2

CDR3nt: TGTGCCAGCGGCCTAAACTATGGCTACACCTTC
CDR3aa: CASGLNYGYTF
j_gene: TRBJ1-2
v_gene: TRBV6-5
abundance: NA
d_gene: NA

CDR3nt: TGTGCCAGCAGTTCGACGCAGGGAAGAGTTTCACCCCTCCACTTT
CDR3aa: CASSSTQGRVSPLHF
j_gene: TRBJ1-6
v_gene: TRBV6-5
abundance: NA
d_gene: NA

CDR3nt: TGTGCCAGCAGCCCTGGGACTAGCGGGGGGATAGACTACGAGCAGTACTTC
CDR3aa: CASSPGTSGGIDYEQYF
j_gene: TRBJ2-7
v_gene: TRBV9
abundance: NA
d_gene: TRBD2

CDR3nt: TGCGCCAGCACGTGGGGGGCCTCTAACTATGGCTACACCTTC
CDR3aa: CASTWGASNYGYTF
j_gene: TRBJ1-2
v_gene: TRBV5-1
abundance: NA
d_gene: NA

CDR3nt: TGTGCCAGCAGCCCCCAGGGACAGGGGGTGGGGGAGCAGTTCTTC
CDR3aa: CASSPQGQGVGEQFF
j_gene: TRBJ2-1
v_gene: TRBV9
abundance: NA
d_gene: TRBD1

CDR3nt: TGTGCCAGCAGCTTAGAACTTGCGGGTGGAAGGGAGTATTTT
CDR3aa: CASSLELAGGREYF
j_gene: TRBJ2-3
v_gene: TRBV7-8
abundance: NA
d_gene: NA

CDR3nt: TGTGCCAGCAGCGAGGGGACTAGCGGGGGGGCAAAGACCCAGTACTTC
CDR3aa: CASSEGTSGGAKTQYF
j_gene: TRBJ2-5
v_gene: TRBV7-2
abundance: few
d_gene: TRBD2

CDR3nt: TGTGCCAGCAGCCAAGGGGCAGGGGGCTTAAAACTGTTTTTT
CDR3aa: CASSQGAGGLKLFF
j_gene: TRBJ1-4
v_gene: TRBV4-2
abundance: once
d_gene: TRBD1

CDR3nt: TGTGCCAGCAGTTATTTTCTCTACGAGCAGTACTTC
CDR3aa: CASSYFLYEQYF
j_gene: TRBJ2-7
v_gene: TRBV6-6
abundance: NA
d_gene: NA

CDR3nt: TGTGCCAGCAGCTTGGCTCCTAGCGGGGGCACAGATACGCAGTATTTT
CDR3aa: CASSLAPSGGTDTQYF
j_gene: TRBJ2-3
v_gene: TRBV5-5
abundance: NA
d_gene: TRBD2

CDR3nt: TGCGCCAGCAGCCCCCGAGGACAGCTCGGCGGCTACACCTTC
CDR3aa: CASSPRGQLGGYTF
j_gene: TRBJ1-2
v_gene: TRBV5-1
abundance: NA
d_gene: NA

CDR3nt: TGTGCCAGCAGCGACAAGCCTACAGATACGCAGTATTTT
CDR3aa: CASSDKPTDTQYF
j_gene: TRBJ2-3
v_gene: TRBV7-9
abundance: NA
d_gene: NA

CDR3nt: TGTGCCAGCAGCTTAGACTCGCGGGGTCAGACCCAGTACTTC
CDR3aa: CASSLDSRGQTQYF
j_gene: TRBJ2-5
v_gene: TRBV7-2
abundance: NA
d_gene: NA